This T cell receptor beta chain is drawn from a study of Graves' ophthalmopathy and Graves' hyperthyroidism. Study-level background: Blood was drawn at initial diagnosis, before any treatment.

Scientists amplified the TCR beta CDR3 regions from RNA transcripts. HTBI-primed first-round RT-PCR preceded second-round multiplex PCR. TCRdb re-analysed the multiplex PCR reads in MiXCR, keeping a single row per CDR3 protein. Of a few hundred thousand distinct CDR3 sequences listed, roughly 20% are singletons. V was pared by 2 bases and J by 0 bases, with 19 bases of the junction left unmatched. The V gene's germline CDR1 is SEHNR and CDR2 FQNEAQ (reference sequence). The CDR3 consists of 22 residues. Hyperthyroidism qualified as stable when ophthalmopathy did not develop within 18 months of follow-up. The authors isolated PBMCs from about 10 ml of fresh peripheral blood. There are many counts of this clonotype.

The gene calls are TRBV7-9 and TRBJ2-5; 12 bases are a match to TRBD2. This clonotype was obtained from a young woman with stable Graves' hyperthyroidism. The sequencing input was peripheral blood. For the CDR3, the DNA is TGTGCCAGCAGCTTACTTAGTAGGGTGCTAGCGGGAGGGGTGGGGTACCAAGAGACCCAGTACTTC. Encoded protein: CASSLLSRVLAGGVGYQETQYF.